This entry lists 3 T cell receptor beta chains sequenced from one sample in a study of blood T cell repertoires in COVID-19. Assay: immunoSEQ multiplex PCR; the TCRdb copy retains only in-frame clones and omits some. The sample carries approximately 100,000 clones, around 88% recorded once. The material sequenced was peripheral blood. Every receptor here comes from a human donor with acute or convalescent COVID-19. The donor label of this sample is uncertain.

The CDR3 region is CASSPQGFYGYTF. CDR3 nucleotide sequence: TGTGCCAGCAGCCCACAGGGTTTCTATGGCTACACCTTC. This chain joins TRBV7-2 and TRBJ1-2; possibly TRBD1 for D (6 bases). CDR1 and CDR2 from the germline V gene are SGHTA and FQGNSA. Trimming left V 5 bases short and J 4 bases short, with 11 bases between. This CDR3 is built from 13 residues.

This chain joins TRBV25-1 and TRBJ1-2, with D perhaps TRBD1 (5 bases). Germline CDR1 is MGHDK and CDR2 is SYGVNS. Trimming took off 6 bases at V and 2 bases at J, with 10 bases between the two ends. This CDR3 has 13 residues. As DNA, the CDR3 is TGTGCCAGCAGCAGGGACTGGAACTATGGCTACACCTTC. This codes for CASSRDWNYGYTF.

V is TRBV6-5 and J is TRBJ2-7; D may be TRBD2 (6 bases). The CDR3 extends over 14 amino acids. Trimming removed 6 bases from V and 2 bases from J, with 14 bases in between. Per germline, CDR1 MNHEY and CDR2 SVGAGI. The DNA for the CDR3 is TGTGCCAGCAGAATATACCGGGAGACCTACGAGCAGTACTTC. It is translated as CASRIYRETYEQYF.